Listed below are T cell receptor beta chains from one sample, sequenced in a study of OX40 agonist ivuxolimab in advanced cancers. Libraries were prepared by immunoSEQ multiplex PCR; TCRdb keeps only in-frame clonotypes and omits some of them. Seen here are roughly 60,000 clones, roughly nine tenths observed once, and the top ten hold 14% to 15%. The sample here was CD4+ or CD8+ T cells sorted from blood, taken in a trial of the OX40 agonist ivuxolimab. These receptors were obtained from an adult with an advanced solid tumor such as melanoma, head and neck, liver or kidney cancer. Each CDR3 is given with its conserved first and last residue. Each record gives: V gene, J gene, D gene, CDR3 length, clone size, CDR3 protein, CDR3 DNA. D genes are given only for firm matches. Only part of the rows carry a size: once, few, many, or a class if the clone is expanded.

>TRBV11-3|TRBJ2-7|TRBD1|12|-
CASSLGTGEQYF
TGTGCCAGCAGCTTAGGGACAGGGGAGCAGTACTTC
>TRBV7-2|TRBJ2-2|-|15|-
CASSLGTANTGELFF
TGTGCCAGCAGCTTAGGTACAGCGAACACCGGGGAGCTGTTTTTT
>TRBV19|TRBJ1-4|TRBD1|17|-
CASSTGQGRTTNEKLFF
TGTGCCAGTAGTACCGGACAGGGGAGGACGACTAATGAAAAACTGTTTTTT
>TRBV4-1|TRBJ2-7|TRBD2|18|-
CASSQDFLGGRTTYEQYF
TGCGCCAGCAGCCAAGATTTCCTGGGCGGGAGGACTACCTACGAGCAGTACTTC
>TRBV19|TRBJ1-4|TRBD1|13|-
CASSRDRSRELFF
TGTGCCAGTAGCCGGGACAGGTCTCGGGAACTGTTTTTT
>TRBV29-1|TRBJ2-5|-|12|-
CSAQGLGETQYF
TGCAGCGCCCAGGGACTCGGGGAGACCCAGTACTTC
>TRBV6-5|TRBJ1-6|TRBD1|16|-
CASSYSGRDRYSPLHF
TGTGCCAGCAGTTACTCTGGTCGGGACAGGTATTCACCCCTCCACTTT
>TRBV23-1|TRBJ1-5|-|12|-
CASSQSLEPQHF
TGCGCCAGCAGTCAATCGCTGGAGCCCCAGCATTTT
>TRBV6-4|TRBJ1-5|TRBD1|15|-
CASSVRQGGNQPQHF
TGTGCCAGCAGTGTCAGACAGGGTGGTAATCAGCCCCAGCATTTT
>TRBV5-1|TRBJ2-1|TRBD2|13|-
CASSLAGGNEQFF
TGCGCCAGCAGCTTGGCCGGGGGGAATGAGCAGTTCTTC
>TRBV6-1|TRBJ1-2|-|14|-
CASSEGQRNYGYTF
TGTGCCAGCAGTGAAGGTCAGCGGAACTATGGCTACACCTTC
>TRBV5-4|TRBJ2-5|-|15|few
CASSLEANRQETQYF
TGTGCCAGCAGCTTGGAGGCTAACCGCCAAGAGACCCAGTACTTC
>TRBV4-3|TRBJ2-7|-|14|-
CASTPMGRSYEQYF
TGCGCCAGCACCCCTATGGGCCGATCCTACGAGCAGTACTTC
>TRBV9|TRBJ2-3|-|17|-
CASSAPSAPGSTDTQYF
TGTGCCAGCAGCGCCCCCTCTGCGCCAGGGAGCACAGATACGCAGTATTTT
>TRBV11-3|TRBJ2-5|-|15|once
CASSLDKGGAETQYF
TGTGCCAGCAGCTTAGATAAGGGGGGTGCGGAGACCCAGTACTTC
>TRBV29-1|TRBJ2-3|-|14|once
CSVSRDQFTDTQYF
TGCAGCGTGAGCCGGGACCAGTTCACAGATACGCAGTATTTT
>TRBV7-2|TRBJ1-2|-|15|-
CASSLAIPSAYGYTF
TGTGCCAGCAGCTTAGCCATCCCCTCGGCCTATGGCTACACCTTC
>TRBV18|TRBJ2-7|TRBD2|14|-
CASSLAGVTYEQYF
TGTGCCAGCTCCCTAGCGGGGGTAACCTACGAGCAGTACTTC
>TRBV28|TRBJ2-7|-|13|once
CASSLFIRGEQYF
TGTGCCAGCAGTTTGTTCATTCGAGGCGAGCAGTACTTC
>TRBV28|TRBJ2-5|-|19|-
CASSLSRLGAGQPKETQYF
TGTGCCAGCAGTTTATCACGGCTTGGTGCGGGACAACCAAAAGAGACCCAGTACTTC
>TRBV7-9|TRBJ2-7|-|15|once
CASSYGTTGPYEQYF
TGTGCCAGCAGCTACGGCACCACAGGGCCCTACGAGCAGTACTTC
>TRBV2|TRBJ1-3|-|16|-
CASSESGGAGGNTIYF
TGTGCCAGCAGTGAATCGGGGGGCGCGGGCGGAAACACCATATATTTT
>TRBV5-6|TRBJ1-2|-|12|-
CASSGRTWGYTF
TGTGCCAGCAGCGGACGGACCTGGGGCTACACCTTC
>TRBV30|TRBJ2-7|TRBD2|14|-
CAWSVGGSLYEQYF
TGTGCCTGGAGTGTGGGCGGGAGTCTCTACGAGCAGTACTTC
>TRBV6-6|TRBJ2-7|-|14|-
CASSWTSVSYEQYF
TGTGCCAGCAGTTGGACCAGCGTCTCCTACGAGCAGTACTTC
>TRBV7-9|TRBJ1-1|-|12|-
CASSPQVTEAFF
TGTGCCAGCAGCCCACAGGTCACTGAAGCTTTCTTT
>TRBV11-2|TRBJ2-5|TRBD1|13|-
CASRGQGMETQYF
TGTGCCAGCAGGGGACAGGGGATGGAGACCCAGTACTTC
>TRBV18|TRBJ2-4|-|15|-
CASSPPEVSKNIQYF
TGTGCCAGCTCACCACCTGAGGTATCCAAAAACATTCAGTACTTC
>TRBV11-3|TRBJ2-1|TRBD2|19|-
CASSLGLAGSLGFYNEQFF
TGTGCCAGCAGCTTGGGACTAGCGGGGTCATTGGGATTCTACAATGAGCAGTTCTTC